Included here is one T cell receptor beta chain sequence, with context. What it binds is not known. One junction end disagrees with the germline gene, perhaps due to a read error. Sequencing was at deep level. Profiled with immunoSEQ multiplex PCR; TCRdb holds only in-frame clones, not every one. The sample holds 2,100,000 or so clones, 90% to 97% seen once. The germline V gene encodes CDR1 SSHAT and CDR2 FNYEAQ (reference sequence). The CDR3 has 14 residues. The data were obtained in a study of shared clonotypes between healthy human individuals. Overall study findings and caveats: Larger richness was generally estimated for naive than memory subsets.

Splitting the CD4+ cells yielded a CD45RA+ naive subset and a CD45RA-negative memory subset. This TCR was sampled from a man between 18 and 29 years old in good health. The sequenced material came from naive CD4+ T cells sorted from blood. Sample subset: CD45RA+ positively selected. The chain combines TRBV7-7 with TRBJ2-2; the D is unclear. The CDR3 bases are TGTGCTAGCAGCCAAACTCACTCCGGAGGGGAGCTGTTTTTT. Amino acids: CASSQTHSGGELFF. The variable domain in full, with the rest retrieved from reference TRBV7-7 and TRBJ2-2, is GAGVSQSPRYKVTKRGQDVTLRCDPISSHATLYWYQQALGQGPEFLTYFNYEAQPDKSGLPSDRFSAERPEGSISTLTIQRTEQRDSAMYRCASSQTHSGGELFFGEGSRLTVL.